What follows is one T cell receptor beta chain and its context. Antigen unknown. Amplification used 60 Vbeta primers and 13 Jbeta primers. Assay used: immunoSEQ multiplex PCR; TCRdb lists only in-frame clones, some missing. The sample has 150,000 to 250,000 clones. This entry belongs to a study of cytomegalovirus exposure and HLA in healthy donors. Donors showed nominal health when sampled, although they likely had unrecorded immune exposures. General study findings and limits: In a later analysis, parvovirus B19, influenza, CMV and Epstein-Barr virus appeared linked to several top co-occurrence clusters. Immune exposure was documented only through CMV serostatus.

Sequenced sample: PBMCs. This TCR was sampled from a boy aged 10-17 years in good health and CMV-seronegative.

The CDR3 nucleotides are TGTGCCAGCAGCTCAGGAGGGGACCTAGCGGGGACAGATACGCAGTATTTT. As protein: CASSSGGDLAGTDTQYF. The chain has TRBV7-9 and TRBJ2-3; 9 bases map to TRBD2. Looked up from germline, CDR1 is SEHNR and CDR2 is FQNEAQ (reference sequence). The length of the CDR3 is 17 residues. V trimming: 4 bases; J trimming: 3 bases; junction bases outside the gene matches: 11.